This T cell receptor (beta chain) comes out of a study of T-cell reconstitution after alpha-beta-depleted transplantation in children. Study-wide findings and caveats: The main origin of T-cell counts and diversity one year after transplant was newly produced T cells. There were reportedly several hundred expanded graft clones from which alpha-beta T cells came about two months after transplant.

Trimming took 2 bases from V and 4 from J; bases not matched to a gene: 9. Germline CDR1 reads DFQATT; CDR2 reads SNEGSKA (reference sequence). The CDR3 loop spans 15 amino acids. This clonotype appeared many times. Its antigen is not known. Unique molecular identifiers featured in how the TCRbeta library was prepared. TCRdb itself ran the PCR reads through MiXCR, one entry per CDR3 protein. The table has about 440,000 distinct CDR3 sequences, about 45% seen once. This clonotype was sampled from a girl aged 2 to 9 with aplastic anemia, due to receive a stem cell transplant. This chain links TRBV20-1 with TRBJ2-3; 7 positions match TRBD1. The input for sequencing was PBMCs, taken before TCRalphabeta/CD19-depleted stem cell transplant. This CDR3 reads CSARPQNRGADTQYF. In DNA, the CDR3 is TGCAGTGCTAGACCTCAAAACAGGGGCGCAGATACGCAGTATTTT.